This T cell receptor (beta chain) emerged from a study of shared clonotypes between healthy human individuals. Study context: Per-donor plates numbered three CD4 naive, three CD4 memory, two CD8 naive and one CD8 memory. Notes on the study in general: Enrolling few donors narrowed the genetic and exposure-history diversity that was represented.

CDR1 and CDR2 (germline): SSHAT, FNYEAQ (reference sequence). The CDR3 is 15 amino acids. In replicate PCRs of sorted subsets, roughly 200 ng DNA, approximately 30,000 T cell genomes, was used. Sequencing used immunoSEQ multiplex PCR; TCRdb keeps in-frame clones, though not all of them. The table shows over 1.5 million clones, with approximately 98% occurring only once. Regarding this clone: Its antigen is undetermined. Mismatch with germline at one junction end may stem from a read error.

Material for sequencing was naive CD4+ T cells sorted from blood. As to subset: CD45RA+ positively selected. The chain is built from TRBV7-7 and TRBJ2-5; 8 bases are a match to TRBD1. This receptor was obtained from a man aged 25-45 years in good health. The CDR3 DNA reads as TGTGCTAGCAGCAGGGGGCGGGGCTTGGGAGAGACCCAGTACTTC. Residues: CASSRGRGLGETQYF.